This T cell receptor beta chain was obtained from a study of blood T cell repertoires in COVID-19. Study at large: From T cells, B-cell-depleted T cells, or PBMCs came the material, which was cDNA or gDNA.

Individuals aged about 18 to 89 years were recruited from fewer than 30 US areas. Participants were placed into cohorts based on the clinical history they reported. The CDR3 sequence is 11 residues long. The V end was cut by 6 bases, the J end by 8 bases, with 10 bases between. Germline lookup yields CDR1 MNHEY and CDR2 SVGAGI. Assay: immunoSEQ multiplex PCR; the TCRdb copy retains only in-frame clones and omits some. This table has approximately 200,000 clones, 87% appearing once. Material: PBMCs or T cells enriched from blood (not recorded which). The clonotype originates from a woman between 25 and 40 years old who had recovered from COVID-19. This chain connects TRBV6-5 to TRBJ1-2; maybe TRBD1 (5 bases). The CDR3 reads CASRRGGGYTF. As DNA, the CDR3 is TGTGCCAGCAGACGCGGGGGGGGCTACACCTTC.